The 17 T cell receptor beta chains given below trace back to one sample, sequenced in a study of Graves' ophthalmopathy and Graves' hyperthyroidism. Amplified material comprised TCR beta CDR3 regions derived from RNA transcripts. After a first-round RT-PCR with HTBI primers, a second-round multiplex PCR was run. TCRdb ran MiXCR on the multiplex PCR reads and lists one entry per CDR3 protein. Of 11,000 to 15,000 distinct CDR3 sequences detected, approximately 53% appear once; the ten largest clones hold around 45%. Sequenced: peripheral blood. The origin of the receptors is a woman in her twenties or thirties with Graves' ophthalmopathy.

Here the CDR3 reads CASSYKGAYEQYF. CDR3 sequence (DNA): TGTGCCAGCAGTTACAAGGGGGCCTACGAGCAGTACTTC. The chain uses TRBV6-6 and TRBJ2-7; D may be TRBD1 (6 bases). Trimming cost V 2 bases and J 2 bases, with 7 bases left between them. The CDR3 sequence is 13 residues long. Looked up from germline, CDR1 is MNHNY and CDR2 is SVGAGI (reference sequence).

The rearrangement uses TRBV7-9 and TRBJ2-7; D unresolved. The CDR3 is made up of 12 amino acids. V dropped 5 bases and J dropped 10 bases, with 15 bases sitting between them. Germline V gene lookup returns CDR1 SEHNR and CDR2 FQNEAQ (reference sequence). CDR3 sequence (DNA): TGTGCCAGCAGCCGTCTCAGCCCGAACCAGTACTTC. Its protein is CASSRLSPNQYF.

This clonotype was seen a handful of times. The chain is built from TRBV5-1 and TRBJ2-3, with 12 bases matching TRBD2. CDR1 SGHRS and CDR2 YFSETQ come from the germline V gene. The V gene end was trimmed by 0 bases and the J gene end by 0 bases; junction bases not matched to a gene: 2. The CDR3 is 17 amino acids. CDR3 region: CASSLGGTSGSTDTQYF. For the CDR3, the DNA is TGCGCCAGCAGCTTGGGGGGGACTAGCGGGAGCACAGATACGCAGTATTTT.

This clonotype has ten or more counts. V is TRBV14 and J is TRBJ1-2; D ambiguous. Germline V lookup: CDR1 SGHDN, CDR2 FVKESK. V lost 0 bases and J lost 1, with 6 bases in between. CDR3 length: 14 residues. Written as DNA, the CDR3 is TGTGCCAGCAGCCAAGACAGTTTTAACTATGGCTACACCTTC. Amino acids: CASSQDSFNYGYTF.

The sample holds many counts of this clonotype. The V and J genes are TRBV7-2 and TRBJ2-5, with 8 bases aligning to TRBD1. Germline V gene lookup returns CDR1 SGHTA and CDR2 FQGNSA. This CDR3 comprises 13 residues. V dropped 4 bases and J dropped 7; count of bases not matched to a gene: 5. The CDR3 sequence: CASSSRGLGTQYF. CDR3 coding DNA: TGTGCCAGCAGCTCCAGGGGGCTCGGGACCCAGTACTTC.

This clonotype was detected many times. The V gene is TRBV2, the J gene TRBJ1-6; D ambiguous. The V and J ends lost 3 bases and 10 bases respectively, with 13 bases between them. CDR3 length: 14 residues. CDR1 and CDR2 from the germline V gene are SNHLY and FYNNEI. In DNA, the CDR3 is TGTGCCAGCAGTGATGTGGCCCCGGGCTCACCCCTCCACTTT. It specifies CASSDVAPGSPLHF.

This clonotype was detected ten times or more. The chain recombines TRBV28 with TRBJ2-1; 9 bases match TRBD2. Unmatched junction bases numbered 10, after V lost 1 base and J lost 6 bases. Per germline, CDR1 MDHEN and CDR2 SYDVKM. This CDR3 has 17 amino acids. The CDR3 nucleotides are TGTGCCAGCAGTTTATTTATCGTAGCGGGGGATGCCAATGAGCAGTTCTTC. Its translation: CASSLFIVAGDANEQFF.

This clonotype came up a few times. The chain links TRBV9 to TRBJ1-4, with a possible D match to TRBD1 (6 bases). Per germline, CDR1 SGDLS and CDR2 YYNGEE. V was shortened by 0 bases and J by 5 bases, with 11 bases between the two germline ends. The length of the CDR3 is 15 residues. The CDR3 DNA is TGTGCCAGCAGCGTAGGGGGGCGGCGGAATGAAAAACTGTTTTTT. Amino acid sequence: CASSVGGRRNEKLFF. Full variable domain (outside the CDR3, taken from reference TRBV9 and TRBJ1-4): DSGVTQTPKHLITATGQRVTLRCSPRSGDLSVYWYQQSLDQGLQFLIQYYNGEERAKGNILERFSAQQFPDLHSELNLSSLELGDSALYFCASSVGGRRNEKLFFGSGTQLSVL.

The chain combines TRBV25-1 with TRBJ2-1; 11 positions agree with TRBD2. Germline CDR1 MGHDK, CDR2 SYGVNS. V trimming: 9 bases; J trimming: 8 bases; junction bases outside the gene matches: 15. The CDR3 loop spans 16 amino acids. CDR3 protein: CASGIAGGRPPDEQFF. In DNA, the CDR3 is TGTGCCAGTGGCATAGCGGGAGGGCGTCCCCCAGATGAGCAGTTCTTC.

V and J are TRBV5-1 and TRBJ2-7; D possibly corresponds to TRBD1 (6 bases). The CDR3 length is 16 residues. With 4 bases removed from V and 3 bases from J, the gap between germline ends came to 20 bases. Germline-derived CDR1 and CDR2 are SGHRS and YFSETQ. The CDR3: CASSARQVMTGYEQYF. CDR3 DNA: TGCGCCAGCAGCGCACGACAGGTAATGACCGGCTACGAGCAGTACTTC.

This clonotype is medium-sized in the sample. CDR3 protein: CASTGGTNTEAFF. As DNA, the CDR3 is TGTGCCAGTACCGGTGGCACGAACACTGAAGCTTTCTTT. This rearrangement joins TRBV19 to TRBJ1-1; D is ambiguous. The germline V gene has CDR1 LNHDA and CDR2 SQIVND (reference sequence). This CDR3 spans 13 amino acids. V was trimmed by 7 bases and J by 1 base, leaving 10 bases between them.

The sample holds many counts of this clonotype. The chain recombines TRBV30 with TRBJ1-5; D gene ambiguous. Germline assignment: CDR1 GTSNPN and CDR2 SVGIG (reference sequence). The CDR3 sequence is 13 residues long. The germline V and J ends were trimmed by 2 bases and 3 bases, with 8 bases remaining between them. The CDR3 DNA sequence: TGTGCCTGGAGTCGGGAGAACAATCAGCCCCAGCATTTT. Its protein is CAWSRENNQPQHF.

The rearrangement joins TRBV20-1 to TRBJ2-1; no definite D call. The length of the CDR3 is 11 residues. Trimming stripped 3 bases from V and 7 bases from J, with 7 bases between. CDR1 and CDR2 (germline): DFQATT, SNEGSKA (reference sequence). CDR3 residues: CSASTVNEQFF. The DNA for the CDR3 is TGCAGTGCTAGTACGGTAAATGAGCAGTTCTTC.

For this clonotype: An end of the junction does not agree with germline; a read error may underlie this. V gene TRBV6-2 or TRBV6-3 combines with J gene TRBJ2-2; D is perhaps TRBD2 (6 bases). The germline V gene has CDR1 MNHEY and CDR2 SVGEGT. The CDR3 totals 15 residues. The DNA for the CDR3 is TGTGCCAGCAGTTATGGTGGCGGGATCACCAGGGAGCTGTTTTTT. This encodes CASSYGGGITRELFF.

This rearrangement joins TRBV7-2 to TRBJ1-2, with D possibly matching TRBD1 (5 bases). The CDR3 runs to 13 residues. The germline V and J ends were trimmed by 2 bases and 12 bases, with 16 bases remaining between them. Per germline, CDR1 SGHTA and CDR2 FQGNSA. Here the CDR3 reads CASSLLGGYGDTF. For the CDR3, the DNA is TGTGCCAGCAGCTTATTGGGGGGATATGGAGACACCTTC.

On this clonotype itself: One junction end disagrees with the germline gene, perhaps due to a read error. J is TRBJ1-4 and V is TRBV5-1; possibly TRBD1 for D (6 bases). The germline V gene has CDR1 SGHRS and CDR2 YFSETQ. The CDR3 contains 13 residues. The CDR3 DNA is TGCGCCAGTAGCTTGGGGGGCTCTGAAAAACTGTTTTTT. Encoded protein: CASSLGGSEKLFF.

By share of the sample, this clonotype is medium-sized (0.01 to 0.1%). V and J are TRBV24-1 and TRBJ2-5, with TRBD1 as a possible D gene (5 bases). Per germline, CDR1 KGHDR and CDR2 SFDVKD. This CDR3 spans 13 amino acids. V lost 5 bases and J 5 bases, leaving 11 bases between the germline ends. The CDR3 region is CATSAQGGETQYF. Here the CDR3 DNA reads TGTGCCACCAGTGCTCAGGGTGGCGAGACCCAGTACTTC.